The text below deals with one TCR beta chain. Its cognate antigen is unknown. V dropped 3 bases and J dropped 6 bases, with 2 bases sitting between them. CDR1 LNHDA and CDR2 SQIVND come from the germline V gene (reference sequence). This CDR3 spans 11 amino acids. The sample comes from a study of T cell clonotyping in hematopoietic cell transplantation. Study conclusions and caveats: After transplant, recipient diversity fell while pathologically expanded clonotypes grew through day 180. Few recipient clonotypes overlapped donors; over 95% were de novo at given depth. No sorting was done, leaving CD4 and CD8 contributions mixed.

Profiling relied on immunoSEQ multiplex PCR, and the TCRdb table lists in-frame clones only, not all of them. This sample carries around 14,000 clones, over 85% of them seen once, and the ten largest clones take over 3.5%. The material was PBMCs, obtained 30 days after allogeneic stem cell transplant. The chain joins TRBV19 to TRBJ2-2; D not resolved. The source is a male patient in his sixties or seventies who had an allogeneic stem cell transplant from an unrelated donor, so the T cells may come from the graft donor. Some clones in this sample may be carry-over from other donors' samples. The CDR3 DNA is TGTGCCAGTAGTATTGCCGGGGAGCTGTTTTTT. Translating it yields CASSIAGELFF.